This record covers a single T cell receptor beta chain. The V end lost 5 bases, the J end lost 2 bases, and 16 bases lay between the germline ends. The CDR3 covers 15 residues. The germline V gene has CDR1 SGHVS and CDR2 FQNEAQ. The sample comes from a study of breast tumors, draining lymph nodes, adjacent tissues. One entry per CDR3 protein, called by TCRdb with MiXCR from the multiplex PCR reads. The sample shows about 13,000 distinct CDR3 sequences, approximately 60% of them seen only once. The V and J genes are TRBV7-8 and TRBJ2-7; TRBD2 is a possible D gene (5 bases). The sequence was obtained from a female donor with breast cancer. Some clones in this sample may be carry-over from other donors' samples. Sequencing was performed on tumor-adjacent breast tissue. CDR3 sequence (DNA): TGTGCCAGCAGCCACCTCCGGAGGAGACCCTACGAGCAGTACTTC. Its protein product is CASSHLRRRPYEQYF.